This T cell receptor (beta chain) was identified in a study of PD-1 blockade in mismatch repair-deficient tumors. The germline gives CDR1 SGHAT, CDR2 FQNNGV. There are 19 residues in the CDR3. With 3 bases clipped from V and 2 bases from J, the junction kept 13 bases outside the gene matches. Of note for this clone: The antigen is undetermined.

Every patient had mismatch repair deficiency by PCR or immunohistochemistry. Three pembrolizumab responders had their TCRs sequenced. Study-wide findings and caveats: Tumor-resident clones, often absent from pretreatment blood, expanded after pembrolizumab and then contracted.

The assay was immunoSEQ multiplex PCR, and TCRdb's table has in-frame clones only and misses some. The table lists approximately 80,000 clones, 70% to 90% of them singletons. The receptor was derived from an adult with mismatch repair-deficient cancer. V and J are TRBV11-2 and TRBJ2-1; 10 bases line up with TRBD2. This specimen was peripheral blood, taken 44 weeks after starting pembrolizumab. The CDR3 loop is CASSFALSSGSAAYNEQFF. In nucleotides, the CDR3 is TGTGCCAGCAGCTTCGCCCTCTCTAGCGGGAGCGCCGCCTACAATGAGCAGTTCTTC. The complete variable domain, with remaining parts taken from reference TRBV11-2 and TRBJ2-1, reads EAGVAQSPRYKIIEKRQSVAFWCNPISGHATLYWYQQILGQGPKLLIQFQNNGVVDDSQLPKDRFSAERLKGVDSTLKIQPAKLEDSAVYLCASSFALSSGSAAYNEQFFGPGTRLTVL.